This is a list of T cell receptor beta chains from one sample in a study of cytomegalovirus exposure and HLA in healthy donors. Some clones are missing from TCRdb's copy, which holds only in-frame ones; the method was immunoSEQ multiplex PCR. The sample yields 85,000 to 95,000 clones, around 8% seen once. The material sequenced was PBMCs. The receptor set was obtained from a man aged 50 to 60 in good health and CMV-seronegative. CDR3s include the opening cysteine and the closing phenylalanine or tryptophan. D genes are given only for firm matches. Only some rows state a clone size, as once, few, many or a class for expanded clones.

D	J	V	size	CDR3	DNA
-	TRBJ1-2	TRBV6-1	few	CASTEGGRSGYTF	TGTGCCAGCACCGAGGGAGGGCGGAGTGGCTACACCTTC
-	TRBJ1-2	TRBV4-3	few	CASSPATRGIGINFYGYTF	TGCGCCAGCAGCCCTGCCACCAGAGGGATCGGAATCAACTTCTATGGCTACACCTTC
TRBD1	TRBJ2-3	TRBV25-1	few	CASKGTGYRDTQYF	TGTGCCAGCAAAGGGACAGGGTACAGAGATACGCAGTATTTT
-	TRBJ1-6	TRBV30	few	CAWRAGPSPLHF	TGTGCCTGGAGAGCGGGCCCCTCACCCCTCCACTTT
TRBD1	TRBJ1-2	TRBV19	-	CASSMDRERDYGYTF	TGTGCCAGTAGTATGGACAGGGAGAGGGACTATGGCTACACCTTC
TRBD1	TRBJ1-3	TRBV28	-	CASRAGGISNTIYF	TGTGCCAGCAGAGCAGGGGGAATATCAAACACCATATATTTT
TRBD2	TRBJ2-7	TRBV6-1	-	CASQRGPLEEQYF	TGTGCCAGCCAGCGGGGGCCACTTGAAGAGCAGTACTTC
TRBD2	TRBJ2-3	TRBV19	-	CATKGLGSDTQYF	TGTGCCACTAAGGGACTAGGGTCAGATACGCAGTATTTT
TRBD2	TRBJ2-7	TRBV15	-	CATSRGTSGRRYEQYF	TGTGCCACCAGCAGGGGGACTAGCGGGAGGAGATACGAGCAGTACTTC
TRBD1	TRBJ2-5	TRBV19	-	CASSIAAGGQQTQYF	TGTGCCAGTAGTATAGCGGCAGGGGGCCAACAGACCCAGTACTTC
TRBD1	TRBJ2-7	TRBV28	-	CASSSGTGSTAGSYEQYF	TGTGCCAGCAGTTCCGGGACAGGATCCACCGCAGGCTCCTACGAGCAGTACTTC
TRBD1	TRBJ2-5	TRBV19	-	CASSPDRGRGQETQYF	TGTGCCAGTAGTCCGGACAGGGGAAGGGGGCAAGAGACCCAGTACTTC
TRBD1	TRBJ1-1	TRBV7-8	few	CASSARDSLYTEAFF	TGTGCCAGCAGCGCCCGGGACAGCCTTTACACTGAAGCTTTCTTT
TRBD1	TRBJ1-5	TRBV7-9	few	CASSLGRTGDSNQPQHF	TGTGCCAGCAGCCTAGGGAGGACAGGAGATAGCAATCAGCCCCAGCATTTT
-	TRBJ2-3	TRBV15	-	CATSRGQRASTDTQYF	TGTGCCACCAGCAGAGGACAGCGGGCGAGCACAGATACGCAGTATTTT
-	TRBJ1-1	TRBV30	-	CAWKPSAEAFF	TGTGCCTGGAAACCAAGCGCTGAAGCTTTCTTT
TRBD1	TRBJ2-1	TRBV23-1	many	CARPTGQPYNEQFF	TGCGCCAGGCCGACGGGACAGCCTTACAATGAGCAGTTCTTC
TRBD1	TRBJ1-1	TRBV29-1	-	CSVETQGQAEAFF	TGCAGCGTTGAAACCCAGGGACAGGCTGAAGCTTTCTTT
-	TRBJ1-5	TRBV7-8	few	CASSLGVGQGNQPQHF	TGTGCCAGCAGCTTAGGGGTTGGGCAAGGCAATCAGCCCCAGCATTTT
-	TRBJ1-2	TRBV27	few	CASSWGKNYGYTF	TGTGCCAGCAGTTGGGGCAAGAACTATGGCTACACCTTC
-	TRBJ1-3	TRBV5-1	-	CASSLVGGRGNTIYF	TGCGCCAGCAGCTTGGTCGGGGGTAGAGGAAACACCATATATTTT
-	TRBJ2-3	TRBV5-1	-	CASSVTRGGTDTQYF	TGCGCCAGCAGCGTGACTAGAGGTGGCACAGATACGCAGTATTTT
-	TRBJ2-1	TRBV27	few	CASSLQGFESYNEQFF	TGTGCCAGCAGTTTACAGGGGTTTGAATCCTACAATGAGCAGTTCTTC
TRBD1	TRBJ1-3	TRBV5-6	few	CASSLRGPGNTIYF	TGTGCCAGCAGCTTGAGGGGGCCTGGAAACACCATATATTTT
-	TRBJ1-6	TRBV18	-	CASSSLRVTQQLSSYNSPLHF	TGTGCCAGCTCATCTCTCCGGGTCACTCAACAACTCAGCTCCTATAATTCACCCCTCCACTTT
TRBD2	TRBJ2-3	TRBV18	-	CASSPPGTSGDTDTQYF	TGTGCCAGCTCACCACCGGGGACTAGCGGGGACACAGATACGCAGTATTTT
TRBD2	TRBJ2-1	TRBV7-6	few	CASSLMASGRNNEQFF	TGTGCCAGCAGCTTAATGGCTAGCGGGAGAAACAATGAGCAGTTCTTC
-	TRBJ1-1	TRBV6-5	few	CATQPRGWNTEAFF	TGTGCCACCCAACCTAGGGGATGGAACACTGAAGCTTTCTTT
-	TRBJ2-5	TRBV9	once	CASSVRGQYQETQYF	TGTGCCAGCAGCGTACGAGGTCAGTACCAAGAGACCCAGTACTTC
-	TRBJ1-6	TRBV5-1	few	CASSETRGPLHF	TGCGCCAGCAGCGAGACTCGGGGGCCCCTCCACTTT
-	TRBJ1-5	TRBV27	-	CASSPVRDTTNQPQHF	TGTGCCAGCAGTCCAGTGAGGGACACTACCAATCAGCCCCAGCATTTT
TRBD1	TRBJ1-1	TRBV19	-	CASILQGATEAFF	TGTGCCAGTATACTCCAGGGGGCGACTGAAGCTTTCTTT
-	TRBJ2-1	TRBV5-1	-	CASRTGIKEFF	TGCGCCAGCAGGACCGGGATCAAGGAGTTCTTC